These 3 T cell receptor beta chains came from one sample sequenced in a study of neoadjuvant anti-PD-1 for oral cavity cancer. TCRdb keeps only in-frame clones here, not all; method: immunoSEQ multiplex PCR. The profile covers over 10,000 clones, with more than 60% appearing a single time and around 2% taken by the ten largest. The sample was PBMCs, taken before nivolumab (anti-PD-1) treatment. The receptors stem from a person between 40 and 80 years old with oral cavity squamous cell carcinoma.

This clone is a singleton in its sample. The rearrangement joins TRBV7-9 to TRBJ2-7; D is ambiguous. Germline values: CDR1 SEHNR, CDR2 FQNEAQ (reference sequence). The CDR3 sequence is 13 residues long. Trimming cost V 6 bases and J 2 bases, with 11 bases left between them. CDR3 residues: CASSLNKPYEQYF. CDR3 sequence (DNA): TGTGCCAGCAGTCTTAACAAGCCCTACGAGCAGTACTTC.

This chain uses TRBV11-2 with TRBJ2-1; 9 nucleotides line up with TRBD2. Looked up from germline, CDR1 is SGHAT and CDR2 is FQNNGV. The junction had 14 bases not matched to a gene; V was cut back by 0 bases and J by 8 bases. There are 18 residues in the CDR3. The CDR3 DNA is TGTGCCAGCAGCTTAGATTGGGATAAAGCGGGGGGCTCCGATGAGCAGTTCTTC. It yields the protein CASSLDWDKAGGSDEQFF.

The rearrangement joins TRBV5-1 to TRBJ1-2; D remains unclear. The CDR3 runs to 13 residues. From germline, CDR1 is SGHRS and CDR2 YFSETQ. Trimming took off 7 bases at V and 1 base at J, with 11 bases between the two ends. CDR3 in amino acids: CASRGSFNYGYTF. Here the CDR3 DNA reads TGCGCCAGCCGGGGATCTTTTAACTATGGCTACACCTTC.